The 21 T cell receptor beta chains in this list originate from one sample, sequenced in a study of T cell repertoires in cytomegalovirus infection. Via MiXCR, TCRdb re-called the reads, giving one row per CDR3 protein. In the table there are just under 550,000 distinct CDR3 sequences, about a quarter of which are singletons. Sequencing input: PBMCs. The receptors were gathered from a human donor in good health (CMV status not recorded). Some clones in this sample may be carry-over from other donors' samples.

This clonotype occurred a few times. The genes are TRBV6-2 or TRBV6-3 and TRBJ2-1; D is perhaps TRBD1 (5 bases). This CDR3 spans 14 amino acids. V shed 5 bases and J shed 4 bases, with 12 bases lying between them. Germline assignment: CDR1 MNHEY and CDR2 SVGEGT. The CDR3 protein is CASSVLGEYNEQFF. CDR3 nucleotides: TGTGCCAGCAGTGTTTTAGGGGAATACAATGAGCAGTTCTTC.

In this sample, this clonotype turned up a few times. V gene TRBV6-2 or TRBV6-3 combines with J gene TRBJ1-5; TRBD1 aligns across 9 bases. Germline V gives CDR1 MNHEY, CDR2 SVGEGT. The ends lost 5 bases at V and 7 bases at J; junction bases unmatched: 9. This CDR3 comprises 15 residues. The CDR3 DNA reads TGTGCCAGCAGTGTCCCGGGACAGGGTTTACAGCCCCAGCATTTT. Amino acid sequence: CASSVPGQGLQPQHF.

This clonotype was observed many times. The chain couples TRBV7-2 to TRBJ1-2; D ambiguous. Germline CDR1 SGHTA, CDR2 FQGNSA. This CDR3 has 12 amino acids. Trimming took 3 bases from V and 8 from J, leaving 10 bases between them. The CDR3 loop reads CASSFNVRGYTF. In DNA, the CDR3 is TGTGCCAGCAGCTTCAATGTGCGAGGCTACACCTTC.

Only a few counts were recorded for this clonotype. The chain is built from TRBV6-6 and TRBJ2-7; 8 bases line up with TRBD1. V was pared by 6 bases and J by 3 bases, with 4 bases of the junction left unmatched. This CDR3 has 13 residues. The germline gives CDR1 MNHNY, CDR2 SVGAGI (reference sequence). CDR3 loop: CASSRDRFYEQYV. The CDR3, as DNA: TGTGCCAGCAGCAGGGACAGGTTCTACGAGCAGTACGTC.

The chain combines TRBV7-9 with TRBJ1-1; D uncertain. V dropped 1 base and J dropped 10 bases, with 10 bases sitting between them. Per the germline V gene, CDR1 is SEHNR and CDR2 is FQNEAQ (reference sequence). The CDR3 sequence is 12 residues long. The CDR3 loop reads CASSLDYSVAFF. Here the CDR3 DNA reads TGTGCCAGCAGCTTAGATTACTCGGTAGCTTTCTTT.

The sample holds a few counts of this clonotype. J is TRBJ2-7 and V is TRBV27; TRBD1 matches at 7 bases. Unmatched junction bases numbered 14, after V lost 7 bases and J lost 5 bases. The V gene's germline CDR1 is MNHEY and CDR2 SMNVEV (reference sequence). This CDR3 has 15 residues. The CDR3 sequence: CASTADRANFHEQYF. The CDR3 coding sequence is TGTGCCAGCACCGCAGACAGGGCCAACTTCCACGAGCAGTACTTC.

This clonotype was observed at least ten times. This chain joins TRBV7-2 and TRBJ2-1; tentative D call: TRBD2 (5 bases). Germline V gene sequence: CDR1 SGHTA, CDR2 FQGNSA. With 3 bases removed from V and 3 bases from J, the gap between germline ends came to 15 bases. The CDR3 runs 16 residues. This CDR3 is CASSFPLDWNYNEQFF. As DNA, the CDR3 is TGTGCCAGCAGCTTCCCCCTGGACTGGAACTACAATGAGCAGTTCTTC.

This clonotype was counted a few times. V gene TRBV7-9 combines with J gene TRBJ1-4; D gene uncertain. V was shortened by 2 bases and J by 5 bases, with 12 bases between the two germline ends. The CDR3 has 15 amino acids. Germline loops: CDR1 SEHNR, CDR2 FQNEAQ (reference sequence). The CDR3 loop reads CASSLFGQLNEKLFF. For the CDR3, the DNA is TGTGCCAGCAGCTTATTTGGTCAGCTCAATGAAAAACTGTTTTTT.

This clonotype was counted many times. This chain links TRBV6-5 with TRBJ2-7; D is unresolved. The CDR3 totals 14 residues. The V gene lost 2 bases and the J gene lost 0 bases, with 8 bases spanning the gap. Germline V lookup: CDR1 MNHEY, CDR2 SVGAGI. The chain's CDR3 is CASSYMAGSYEQYF. The CDR3 coding sequence is TGTGCCAGCAGTTACATGGCAGGCTCCTACGAGCAGTACTTC.

The CDR3 DNA follows: TGCAGCGTCGGGACTAGCGGGAGAGGGGAGCAGTTCTTC. Protein: CSVGTSGRGEQFF. The V and J genes are TRBV29-1 and TRBJ2-1; 14 nucleotides agree with TRBD2. The CDR3 has 13 amino acids. With 6 bases clipped from V and 10 bases from J, the junction kept 5 bases outside the gene matches. Germline lookup yields CDR1 SQVTM and CDR2 ANQGSEA.

This clonotype was observed many times. The chain carries TRBV7-3 and TRBJ2-7; tentatively, D is TRBD1 (5 bases). V gave up 5 bases and J gave up 1 base, with 9 bases separating them. Germline CDR1 reads SGHTA; CDR2 reads FQGTGA. CDR3 length equals 13 residues. The CDR3, as DNA: TGTGCCAGCAGCGCCGACAGTTCCTACGAGCAGTACTTC. Translating it yields CASSADSSYEQYF.

This clonotype was detected many times. The J gene is TRBJ2-1, the V gene TRBV7-3; 10 bases align to TRBD2. The junction had 8 bases not matched to a gene; V was cut back by 2 bases and J by 7 bases. CDR1 is SGHTA and CDR2 is FQGTGA in the germline V gene. This CDR3 comprises 16 residues. CDR3 nucleotides: TGTGCCAGCAGCTTAGTTGGGACTAGCGCGAGAAATGAGCAGTTCTTC. Protein product: CASSLVGTSARNEQFF.

This clonotype was detected many times. The chain has TRBV6-1 and TRBJ2-7, with 12 bases lining up with TRBD2. Losses at the gene ends were 5 bases for V and 0 bases for J; bases not matched to a gene: 8. The CDR3 covers 17 residues. Germline V CDR1 and CDR2: MNHNS, SASEGT. The DNA for the CDR3 is TGTGCCAGCAGTAGGGCCGGGACTAGCGGGCTCTCCTACGAGCAGTACTTC. Its protein product is CASSRAGTSGLSYEQYF.

The J gene is TRBJ2-3, the V gene TRBV5-1; tentatively, D is TRBD2 (6 bases). The CDR3 is 14 residues long. V was trimmed by 0 bases and J by 4 bases, leaving 9 bases between them. Germline CDR1 is SGHRS and CDR2 is YFSETQ. CDR3 sequence: CASSLASVSDTQYF. Written as DNA, the CDR3 is TGCGCCAGCAGCTTGGCTAGCGTGTCAGATACGCAGTATTTT.

The rearrangement uses TRBV29-1 and TRBJ2-1; TRBD2 matches at 10 bases. Germline CDR1 is SQVTM and CDR2 is ANQGSEA. The CDR3 is 17 residues long. J gave up 0 bases and V 7 bases, and 12 bases lay outside the gene matches. CDR3 DNA sequence: TGCAGCGGCGGAAAGACTAGCGGGTGGAGCTCCTACAATGAGCAGTTCTTC. This encodes CSGGKTSGWSSYNEQFF.

This clonotype was detected a few times. The chain has TRBV20-1 and TRBJ2-3; D may be TRBD2 (6 bases). The CDR3 consists of 14 residues. The V gene's germline CDR1 is DFQATT and CDR2 SNEGSKA (reference sequence). V was clipped by 3 bases and J by 3 bases, with 13 bases between them. The CDR3 bases are TGCAGTGCTAGGCGGGGTTCCGGAACAGATACGCAGTATTTT. Its translation: CSARRGSGTDTQYF.

Only a few counts were recorded for this clonotype. The chain uses TRBV7-8 and TRBJ2-3; D is ambiguous. The V end was cut by 2 bases, the J end by 6 bases, with 21 bases between. Germline CDR1 reads SGHVS; CDR2 reads FQNEAQ. This CDR3 is built from 17 residues. CDR3 sequence reads: CASSLSVPNSPSDTQYF. The CDR3 DNA reads as TGTGCCAGCAGCTTATCGGTCCCTAACTCCCCCTCCGATACGCAGTATTTT.

This clonotype came up a few times. This chain uses TRBV12-3 or TRBV12-4 with TRBJ2-5; 9 nucleotides match TRBD1. With 5 bases clipped from V and 3 bases from J, the junction kept 7 bases outside the gene matches. This CDR3 is 15 amino acids long. The CDR3 spells CASSNYRGQKETQYF. CDR3 coding DNA: TGTGCCAGCAGTAACTACAGGGGGCAAAAAGAGACCCAGTACTTC.

At least ten counts were recorded for this clonotype. The rearrangement links TRBV7-3 to TRBJ2-3; D assignment may be TRBD1 or TRBD2 (5 bases each). The CDR3 consists of 14 residues. CDR1 is SGHTA and CDR2 is FQGTGA in the germline V gene. The germline V and J ends were trimmed by 6 bases and 6 bases, with 16 bases remaining between them. In DNA, the CDR3 is TGTGCCAGCAGTCGGACTCGCCCAGGGGATACGCAGTATTTT. This gives the protein CASSRTRPGDTQYF.

The V gene is TRBV14, the J gene TRBJ1-2; D uncertain. Germline V CDR1 and CDR2: SGHDN, FVKESK. The V end was cut by 1 base, the J end by 5 bases, with 14 bases between. The CDR3 loop spans 15 amino acids. The CDR3 is CASSQGRGSWYGYTF. In nucleotides, the CDR3 is TGTGCCAGCAGCCAAGGGCGGGGTAGTTGGTATGGCTACACCTTC.

Only a few counts were recorded for this clonotype. This chain uses TRBV10-3 with TRBJ1-2, with D possibly being TRBD1 (6 bases). The CDR3 extends over 16 amino acids. The germline V gene encodes CDR1 ENHRY and CDR2 SYGVKD. Trimming left V 4 bases short and J 2 bases short, with 17 bases between. The CDR3 bases are TGTGCCATCAGTGCTGGACAGAACCACGAGAACTATGGCTACACCTTC. Its translation: CAISAGQNHENYGYTF.